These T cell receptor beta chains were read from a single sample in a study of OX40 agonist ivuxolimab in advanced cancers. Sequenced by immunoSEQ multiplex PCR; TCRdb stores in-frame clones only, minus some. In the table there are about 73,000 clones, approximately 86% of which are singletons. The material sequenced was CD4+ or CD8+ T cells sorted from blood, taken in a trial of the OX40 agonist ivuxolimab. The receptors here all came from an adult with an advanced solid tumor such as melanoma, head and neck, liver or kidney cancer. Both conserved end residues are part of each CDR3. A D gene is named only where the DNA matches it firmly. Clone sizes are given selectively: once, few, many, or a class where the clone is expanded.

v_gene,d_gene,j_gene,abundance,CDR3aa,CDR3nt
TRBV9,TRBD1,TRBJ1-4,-,CASSSGQGPNEKLFF,TGTGCCAGCAGCTCCGGACAGGGCCCCAATGAAAAACTGTTTTTT
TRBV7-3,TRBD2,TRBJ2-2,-,CASRRDGGGTGELFF,TGTGCCAGCAGACGCGATGGGGGAGGGACCGGGGAGCTGTTTTTT
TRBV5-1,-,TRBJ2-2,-,CASSLTVSGELFF,TGCGCCAGCAGCTTGACAGTGTCCGGGGAGCTGTTTTTT
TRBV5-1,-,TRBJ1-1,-,CASSLVGGMSTEAFF,TGCGCCAGCAGCTTGGTAGGGGGGATGAGCACTGAAGCTTTCTTT
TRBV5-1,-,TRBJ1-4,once,CASRLGQSNEKLFF,TGCGCCAGCCGACTTGGACAGTCTAATGAAAAACTGTTTTTT
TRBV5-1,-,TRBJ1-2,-,CASSPESNYGYTF,TGCGCCAGCAGCCCGGAGTCTAACTATGGCTACACCTTC
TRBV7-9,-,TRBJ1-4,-,CASRGTAATNEKLFF,TGTGCCAGCAGGGGCACAGCTGCAACTAATGAAAAACTGTTTTTT
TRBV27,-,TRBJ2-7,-,CASSHPGSYEQYF,TGTGCCAGCAGTCATCCAGGTTCTTACGAGCAGTACTTC
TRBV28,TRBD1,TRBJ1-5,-,CASRPADRVYNQPQHF,TGTGCCAGCAGGCCAGCCGACAGGGTGTATAATCAGCCCCAGCATTTT
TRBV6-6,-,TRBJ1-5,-,CASSSRDSNQPQHF,TGTGCCAGCAGTTCGCGAGATAGCAATCAGCCCCAGCATTTT
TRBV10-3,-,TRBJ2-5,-,CATKDRQETQYF,TGTGCCACGAAAGACAGGCAAGAGACCCAGTACTTC
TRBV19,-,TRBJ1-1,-,CASSPLMGTEAFF,TGTGCCAGTAGCCCTCTTATGGGGACTGAAGCTTTCTTT
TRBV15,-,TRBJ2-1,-,CATSRDFDEQFF,TGTGCCACCAGCAGGGATTTCGATGAGCAGTTCTTC
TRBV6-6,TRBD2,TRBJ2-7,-,CASKLAPVAGYEQYF,TGTGCCAGCAAACTCGCCCCGGTAGCGGGCTACGAGCAGTACTTC
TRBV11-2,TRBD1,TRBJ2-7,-,CASSTGDGSTYEQYF,TGTGCCAGCAGCACAGGGGACGGGTCCACCTACGAGCAGTACTTC
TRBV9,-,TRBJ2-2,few,CASSVGPGGTSGELFF,TGTGCCAGCAGCGTAGGTCCAGGGGGGACAAGCGGGGAGCTGTTTTTT
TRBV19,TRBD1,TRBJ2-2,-,CASSKRTGNTGELFF,TGTGCCAGTAGTAAAAGGACAGGGAACACCGGGGAGCTGTTTTTT
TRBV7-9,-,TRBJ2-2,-,CASSLGVGARQDTGELFF,TGTGCCAGCAGCTTAGGGGTAGGGGCGCGTCAGGACACCGGGGAGCTGTTTTTT
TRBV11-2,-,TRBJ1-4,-,CASSGGTATNEKLFF,TGTGCCAGCAGCGGGGGAACCGCAACTAATGAAAAACTGTTTTTT
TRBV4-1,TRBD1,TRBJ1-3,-,CASSRAQGTGNTIYF,TGCGCCAGCAGCCGCGCACAGGGGACTGGAAACACCATATATTTT
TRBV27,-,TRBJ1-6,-,CASSLSMRGNSPLHF,TGTGCCAGCAGTTTATCGATGCGGGGAAATTCACCCCTCCACTTT
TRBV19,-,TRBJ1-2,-,CASSIVDSHGYTF,TGTGCCAGTAGTATTGTCGATTCTCATGGCTACACCTTC
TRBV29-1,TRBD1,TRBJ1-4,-,CSVGRDSSTNEKLFF,TGCAGCGTTGGCCGGGACAGCTCAACTAATGAAAAACTGTTTTTT
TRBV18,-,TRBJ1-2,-,CASSVQSASGYTF,TGTGCCAGCTCAGTACAGTCGGCCAGCGGCTACACCTTC
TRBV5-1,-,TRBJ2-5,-,CASSGGTQETQYF,TGCGCCAGCAGCGGGGGGACCCAAGAGACCCAGTACTTC
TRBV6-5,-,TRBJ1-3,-,CASSYGGATGNTIYF,TGTGCCAGCAGTTACGGCGGGGCGACTGGAAACACCATATATTTT
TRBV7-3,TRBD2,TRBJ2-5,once,CASSRTSGRGETQYF,TGTGCCAGCAGCCGGACTAGCGGTAGAGGGGAGACCCAGTACTTC
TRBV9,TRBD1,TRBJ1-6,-,CASSRTGGNSPLHF,TGTGCCAGCAGCCGGACAGGGGGCAATTCACCCCTCCACTTT
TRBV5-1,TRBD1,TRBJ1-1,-,CASSTDRATEAFF,TGCGCCAGCAGCACGGACAGGGCCACTGAAGCTTTCTTT
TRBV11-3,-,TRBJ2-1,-,CASSLTSPWGLYNEQFF,TGTGCCAGCAGCTTAACATCCCCCTGGGGATTATACAATGAGCAGTTCTTC
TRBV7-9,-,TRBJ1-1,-,CASSSFPPGGAFF,TGTGCCAGCAGCTCCTTCCCCCCGGGGGGAGCTTTCTTT
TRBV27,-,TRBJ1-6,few,CASGENISPLHF,TGTGCCAGCGGGGAGAATATTTCACCCCTCCACTTT
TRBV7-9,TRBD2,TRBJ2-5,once,CASSHPLGGRSQETQYF,TGTGCCAGCAGCCATCCCCTGGGAGGGCGAAGCCAAGAGACCCAGTACTTC
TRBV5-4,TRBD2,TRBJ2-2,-,CASRKAGANTGELFF,TGTGCCAGCAGAAAAGCGGGGGCGAACACCGGGGAGCTGTTTTTT
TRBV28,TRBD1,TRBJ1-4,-,CASSTTGGLEKLFF,TGTGCCAGCAGCACAACAGGGGGCCTTGAAAAACTGTTTTTT
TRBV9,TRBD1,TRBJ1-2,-,CASSRDRGTRYGYTF,TGTGCCAGCAGCAGAGACAGGGGGACTAGGTATGGCTACACCTTC
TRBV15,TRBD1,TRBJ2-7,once,CATSREGTGTYEQYF,TGTGCCACCAGCAGAGAGGGGACAGGGACCTACGAGCAGTACTTC
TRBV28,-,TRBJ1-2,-,CASSSGDHGYTF,TGTGCCAGCAGTTCTGGGGACCATGGCTACACCTTC
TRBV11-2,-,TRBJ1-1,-,CASSLDLGSEAFF,TGTGCCAGCAGCTTAGACCTAGGGAGTGAAGCTTTCTTT
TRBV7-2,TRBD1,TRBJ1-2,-,CASRSTGEPNYGYTF,TGTGCCAGCAGATCGACAGGGGAACCTAACTATGGCTACACCTTC
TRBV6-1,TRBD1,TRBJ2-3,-,CASRTSGTDVDTQYF,TGTGCCAGCAGAACGTCCGGGACAGACGTAGATACGCAGTATTTT
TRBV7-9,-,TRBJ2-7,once,CASSLDAYEQYF,TGTGCCAGCAGCTTAGACGCGTACGAGCAGTACTTC
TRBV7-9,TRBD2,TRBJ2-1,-,CASSSAGAPYNEQFF,TGTGCCAGCAGCTCAGCGGGAGCGCCCTACAATGAGCAGTTCTTC
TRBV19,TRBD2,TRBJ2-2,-,CASSTGLAGAGELFF,TGTGCCAGTAGTACGGGACTAGCGGGGGCCGGGGAGCTGTTTTTT
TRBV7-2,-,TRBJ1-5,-,CASVTDSNQPQHF,TGTGCCTCTGTTACCGATAGCAATCAGCCCCAGCATTTT
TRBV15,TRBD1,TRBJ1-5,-,CATSADRGFTDSQPQHF,TGTGCCACCAGCGCGGACAGGGGTTTTACGGATTCCCAGCCCCAGCATTTT